This entry features one T cell receptor (beta chain) sequence. The data were taken from a study of T cell changes during pregnancy in multiple sclerosis. The germline V and J ends were trimmed by 3 bases and 3 bases, with 11 bases remaining between them. This CDR3 spans 14 amino acids. Germline CDR1 LNHDA, CDR2 SQIVND (reference sequence). Profiling relied on immunoSEQ multiplex PCR, and the TCRdb table lists in-frame clones only, not all of them. The sample contains tens of thousands of clones, approximately 94% of which appear only once. The chain has TRBV19 and TRBJ2-5; possible D gene TRBD2, 6 bases. The sample consisted of CD4+ T cells from peripheral blood mononuclear cells, taken after pregnancy. The TCR comes from a female donor with multiple sclerosis, enrolled in a pregnancy study. This CDR3 is CASSIGGKKETQYF. The CDR3 coding sequence is TGTGCCAGTAGTATCGGGGGAAAAAAAGAGACCCAGTACTTC.